This TCR beta chain was sequenced during a study of PD-L1 blockade in urothelial cancer. Study-wide context: The authors examined blood 3 weeks (second dose) and 6 weeks after treatment start. Study-wide results and limits: Durable-benefit cases showed more tumor-associated blood clone expansion at 3 weeks.

This clone was detected once. Its antigen is not identified. The J segment lost 10 bases and the V segment lost 4 bases, leaving 9 bases of the junction unmatched. This CDR3 is 14 amino acids long. Per the germline V gene, CDR1 is SGHRS and CDR2 is YFSETQ. The data were produced by immunoSEQ multiplex PCR, yet TCRdb's version contains in-frame clones alone and is incomplete. The sample yields just over 20,000 clones, roughly 90% seen once. The chain links TRBV5-1 to TRBJ1-1; 11 positions match TRBD1. Material: PBMCs, obtained around atezolizumab (anti-PD-L1) treatment. The clonotype originates from a woman aged 55-75 years with urothelial cancer. For the CDR3, the DNA is TGCGCCAGCAGCGAAGGGACAGGGGGAGGTGGAGCTTTCTTT. Translation: CASSEGTGGGGAFF.